Presented here are 15 T cell receptor beta chains from one specimen sequenced in a study of T cell responses to AZD1222 COVID-19 vaccine. The method was immunoSEQ multiplex PCR; TCRdb's version includes in-frame clones alone and lacks a portion of them. The sample lists around 81,000 clones, roughly 82% seen once, with about 3.1% in the top ten. Material: peripheral blood, obtained on day 0 of AZD1222 vaccination. These receptors came from an adult in good health.

The V and J genes are TRBV9 and TRBJ1-6; D call uncertain. Trimming left V 0 bases short and J 0 bases short, with 7 bases between. Germline V lookup: CDR1 SGDLS, CDR2 YYNGEE. This CDR3 is 16 amino acids long. The CDR3 region is CASSVVASSYNSPLHF. DNA for the CDR3: TGTGCCAGCAGCGTAGTTGCGAGCTCCTATAATTCACCCCTCCACTTT.

The chain couples TRBV7-2 to TRBJ2-2; 8 nucleotides match TRBD2. CDR3 size: 13 residues. The J segment lost 6 bases and the V segment lost 5 bases, leaving 2 bases of the junction unmatched. Germline V lookup: CDR1 SGHTA, CDR2 FQGNSA. The chain's CDR3 is CASSGGLAGELFF. The CDR3 DNA sequence: TGTGCCAGCAGCGGGGGACTAGCCGGGGAGCTGTTTTTT.

The V call is TRBV18, the J call TRBJ2-1; D is unresolved. The CDR3 spans 17 residues. Trimming stripped 3 bases from V and 0 bases from J, with 15 bases between. CDR1 and CDR2 (germline): KGHSH, LQKENI. The CDR3 bases are TGTGCCAGCTCACCGTTGTTGGTGGCGAGCTCCTACAATGAGCAGTTCTTC. This translates into CASSPLLVASSYNEQFF.

The V gene is TRBV7-9, the J gene TRBJ2-7; D call uncertain. Germline V CDR1 and CDR2: SEHNR, FQNEAQ (reference sequence). Trimming shortened V by 6 bases and J by 1 base, and 7 bases separated the two germline ends. The CDR3 is 12 amino acids. DNA of the CDR3: TGTGCCAGCAGTAACAGATCCTACGAGCAGTACTTC. This codes for CASSNRSYEQYF. Full variable domain (remainder filled in from reference TRBV7-9 and TRBJ2-7): DTGVSQNPRHKITKRGQNVTFRCDPISEHNRLYWYRQTLGQGPEFLTYFQNEAQLEKSRLLSDRFSAERPKGSFSTLEIQRTEQGDSAMYLCASSNRSYEQYFGPGTRLTVT.

This clone turned up a few times. The J gene is TRBJ1-2, the V gene TRBV3-1 (or the pseudogene TRBV3-2); 7 bases are a match to TRBD1. This CDR3 region has 16 residues. Germline V gene data show CDR1 as LGHDT and CDR2 as YNNKEL (reference sequence). Germline trimming cut 4 bases from V and 0 bases from J; bases unmatched to any gene: 8. The CDR3 sequence: CASSLRRDRTNYGYTF. In nucleotides, the CDR3 is TGTGCCAGCAGCCTCCGCCGGGACAGAACTAACTATGGCTACACCTTC.

The chain is built from TRBV4-3 and TRBJ2-3; D might be TRBD1 or TRBD2, each matching 5 bases. Germline V gene sequence: CDR1 LGHNA, CDR2 YSLEER. The ends were cut back, 0 bases at V and 4 bases at J, with 11 bases in the middle. The CDR3 consists of 15 residues. CDR3 region: CASSQDRGSADTQYF. CDR3 nucleotides: TGCGCCAGCAGCCAAGATAGGGGTAGCGCAGATACGCAGTATTTT.

The J gene is TRBJ2-7, the V gene TRBV9; 7 bases match TRBD2. Germline V gene data show CDR1 as SGDLS and CDR2 as YYNGEE. Unmatched junction bases numbered 5, after V lost 2 bases and J lost 0 bases. The CDR3 has 15 residues. This chain's CDR3 is CASSVSSGPSYEQYF. CDR3 in DNA: TGTGCCAGCAGCGTGTCTAGCGGTCCCTCCTACGAGCAGTACTTC.

The V call is TRBV11-3, the J call TRBJ2-1; TRBD1 might be the D (5 bases). CDR1 SGHNT and CDR2 YENEEA come from the germline V gene. The CDR3 has 17 residues. V gave up 4 bases and J gave up 0 bases, with 16 bases separating them. The CDR3 nucleotides are TGTGCCAGCAGCTCAAACAGGCGAGAGAGCTCCTACAATGAGCAGTTCTTC. As protein: CASSSNRRESSYNEQFF. The variable domain in full, with the rest retrieved from reference TRBV11-3 and TRBJ2-1, is EAGVVQSPRYKIIEKKQPVAFWCNPISGHNTLYWYLQNLGQGPELLIRYENEEAVDDSQLPKDRFSAERLKGVDSTLKIQPAELGDSAVYLCASSSNRRESSYNEQFFGPGTRLTVL.

This clone was seen once. V gene TRBV2 combines with J gene TRBJ1-2; 7 positions agree with TRBD1. CDR3 length: 13 residues. Looked up from germline, CDR1 is SNHLY and CDR2 is FYNNEI. J gave up 4 bases and V 6 bases, and 5 bases lay outside the gene matches. In nucleotides, the CDR3 is TGTGCCAGCAGAGGACAGGCGGTCTATGGCTACACCTTC. It yields the protein CASRGQAVYGYTF.

In its sample, this clone was seen once. The rearrangement uses TRBV7-7 and TRBJ2-5, with TRBD1 as a possible D gene (6 bases). The CDR3 runs 14 residues. Germline V CDR1 and CDR2: SSHAT, FNYEAQ (reference sequence). V dropped 4 bases and J dropped 9 bases, with 18 bases sitting between them. CDR3 nucleotide sequence: TGTGCCAGCAGCTCAGGGGACGGAAGGGTACCCCAGTACTTC. It codes for CASSSGDGRVPQYF.

The gene calls are TRBV6-1 and TRBJ1-1, with D possibly matching TRBD1 (6 bases). V was trimmed by 6 bases and J by 3 bases, leaving 14 bases between them. CDR3 length: 14 residues. Germline V CDR1 and CDR2: MNHNS, SASEGT. The CDR3 sequence is CASRLTGADTEAFF. CDR3 bases: TGTGCCAGCAGACTGACGGGGGCGGACACTGAAGCTTTCTTT.

The chain links TRBV27 to TRBJ1-5; 10 positions agree with TRBD1. Losses at the gene ends were 7 bases for V and 4 bases for J; bases not matched to a gene: 4. Looked up from germline, CDR1 is MNHEY and CDR2 is SMNVEV (reference sequence). This CDR3 has 14 residues. Written as DNA, the CDR3 is TGTGCCAGCACTCCGGGACAGGGGAATCAGCCCCAGCATTTT. As protein: CASTPGQGNQPQHF.

As for this clone: One end of the junction varies from germline; a read error may be responsible. The chain recombines TRBV2 with TRBJ2-5; D perhaps matches TRBD2 (5 bases). Looked up from germline, CDR1 is SNHLY and CDR2 is FYNNEI. This CDR3 is built from 13 residues. CDR3 amino acids: CASIEGRQETQYF. The CDR3 nucleotides read TGTGCCAGCATTGAAGGGAGACAAGAGACCCAGTACTTC. Using reference TRBV2 and TRBJ2-5 for the parts outside the CDR3, the full variable domain is EPEVTQTPSHQVTQMGQEVILRCVPISNHLYFYWYRQILGQKVEFLVSFYNNEISEKSEIFDDQFSVERPDGSNFTLKIRSTKLEDSAMYFCASIEGRQETQYFGPGTRLLVL.

In this sample, this clone turned up once. V usage is TRBV10-3 and J usage is TRBJ2-1, with TRBD2 identical over 11 bases. The CDR3 sequence is 13 residues long. J lost 9 bases, V lost 7 bases, and 5 bases had no gene match. In germline, CDR1 is ENHRY, CDR2 SYGVKD. The CDR3 region has the DNA TGTGCCATCAAGACTAGCGGGACTGGTGAGCAGTTCTTC. Protein sequence: CAIKTSGTGEQFF.

In its sample, this clone was seen once. This chain uses TRBV6-6 with TRBJ2-2, with D tentatively TRBD1 (5 bases). The CDR3 has 11 residues. The V and J ends lost 10 bases and 6 bases respectively, with 9 bases between them. CDR1 and CDR2 (germline): MNHNY, SVGAGI (reference sequence). The CDR3 sequence: CATRVAGELFF. The CDR3 DNA reads as TGTGCCACCAGGGTAGCCGGGGAGCTGTTTTTT.